The rows below give T cell receptor beta chains drawn from one sample of a study of cytomegalovirus exposure and HLA in healthy donors. Here immunoSEQ multiplex PCR was the method, and the copy in TCRdb shows in-frame clones only, minus some. This sample has over 85,000 clones, with approximately 87% found just once. The sequenced material came from PBMCs. The receptors come from a man between 40 and 49 years old in good health and CMV-seronegative. The CDR3 runs from the conserved cysteine through the conserved F or W.

V,J,CDR3
TRBV7-9,TRBJ2-7,CSSSLVRLSGEQYF
TRBV2,TRBJ2-1,CASKFDRGPNGQFF
TRBV5-1,TRBJ1-5,CASSPLGTVDNQPQHF
TRBV10-3,TRBJ1-6,CATQRQGNYSYNSPLHF
TRBV27,TRBJ1-1,CASSLWSSNTEAFF
TRBV7-3,TRBJ1-6,CASSLHAGGSNSPLHF
TRBV27,TRBJ2-1,CASSPGGSFSQQFF
TRBV29-1,TRBJ2-1,CSVRTGGISYNEQFF
TRBV4-1,TRBJ2-1,CASSPRTSLSSYNEQFF
TRBV9,TRBJ1-3,CASSVQGWGMGQPGGNTIYF
TRBV6-6,TRBJ2-4,CASSIAAGGRKNIQYF
TRBV11-2,TRBJ1-1,CASSLWRKNTEAFF
TRBV2,TRBJ2-1,CASSVSGGSYNEQFF
TRBV2,TRBJ1-5,CASSEAVGGAGQPQHF
TRBV11-1,TRBJ2-2,CASSSDTGELFF
TRBV27,TRBJ2-1,CASSLHGASSYNEQFF
TRBV9,TRBJ2-1,CASSAGSGGVSYNEQFF
TRBV7-9,TRBJ1-2,CASSSGQGGGYTF
TRBV5-4,TRBJ2-5,CASSLTGGERETQYF
TRBV7-2,TRBJ1-1,CASSDRDREVYPEAFF
TRBV7-2,TRBJ1-5,CASSLYQGGNQPQHF
TRBV25-1,TRBJ1-4,CASTPTGQLNEKLFF
TRBV5-8,TRBJ1-2,CASSLTPLGLRGYTF
TRBV4-1,TRBJ1-2,CASSQPGQGGGYTF
TRBV21-1,TRBJ2-3,CASSRQGQGDTDTQYF
TRBV2,TRBJ1-2,CASRRATYGYTF
TRBV30,TRBJ2-7,CACRRGGSSYEQYF
TRBV9,TRBJ1-1,CASSAGGTGNTEAFF
TRBV2,TRBJ2-1,CASSLGTGAGNEQFF
TRBV7-2,TRBJ1-1,CASSLVPTGTEAFF
TRBV7-6,TRBJ1-2,CASSSGGGYTF
TRBV9,TRBJ2-3,CASSPGTSSFWTDTQYF
TRBV19,TRBJ1-2,CASRINGEFRGGYTF
TRBV7-2,TRBJ1-2,CASSLVGSGVDGYTF
TRBV5-1,TRBJ2-5,CASSYQGARGETQYF
TRBV9,TRBJ2-1,CASSAGTGDYNEQFF
TRBV4-1,TRBJ2-3,CASSQGPGTGEEDTQYF
TRBV4-3,TRBJ2-7,CASSLGGVYEQYF
TRBV4-1,TRBJ1-1,CASSPTRGRDTEAFF
TRBV18,TRBJ2-7,CASSPQSDRTYEQYF
TRBV7-2,TRBJ2-7,CASSPRPAGDYEQYF
TRBV19,TRBJ2-1,CASRDSYNEQFF
TRBV29-1,TRBJ1-1,CSVYSADRGQWAFF
TRBV19,TRBJ2-1,CASSIDDGGSLGNEQFF
TRBV2,TRBJ2-1,CASTGQGAINYNEQFF
TRBV7-2,TRBJ2-7,CASSTAYEQYF
TRBV2,TRBJ1-1,CASMTEGASEAFF
TRBV7-7,TRBJ2-7,CASSQGVDSYYEQYF
TRBV7-2,TRBJ1-2,CASNRGGGNYGYTF
TRBV4-1,TRBJ2-2,CASSPNWGRAQNTGELFF
TRBV5-1,TRBJ2-2,CASSSLTGTDNTGELFF
TRBV5-1,TRBJ2-5,CASSSVAGGTETQYF
TRBV7-8,TRBJ2-7,CASSQTGHEQYF